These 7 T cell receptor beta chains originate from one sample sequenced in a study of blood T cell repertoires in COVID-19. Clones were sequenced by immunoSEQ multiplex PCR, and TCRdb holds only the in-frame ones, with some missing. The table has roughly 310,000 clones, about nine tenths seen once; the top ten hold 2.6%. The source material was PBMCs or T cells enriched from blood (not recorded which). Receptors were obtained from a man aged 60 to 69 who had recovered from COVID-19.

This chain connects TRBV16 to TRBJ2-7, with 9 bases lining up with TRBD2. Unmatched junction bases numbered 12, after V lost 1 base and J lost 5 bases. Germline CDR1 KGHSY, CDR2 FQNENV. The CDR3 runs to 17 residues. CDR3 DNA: TGTGCCAGCAGCCAATTGTCCGCCCAGCGGGGGGACCACGAGCAGTACTTC. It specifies CASSQLSAQRGDHEQYF.

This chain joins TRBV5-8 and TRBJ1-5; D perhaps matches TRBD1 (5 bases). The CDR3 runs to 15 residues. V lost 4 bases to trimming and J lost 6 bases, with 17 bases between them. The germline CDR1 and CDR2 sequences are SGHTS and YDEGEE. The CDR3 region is CASSMGQGKGQPQHF. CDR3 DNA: TGTGCCAGCAGCATGGGCCAGGGAAAGGGTCAGCCCCAGCATTTT. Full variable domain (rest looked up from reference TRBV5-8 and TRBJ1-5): EAGVTQSPTHLIKTRGQQATLRCSPISGHTSVYWYQQALGLGLQFLLWYDEGEERNRGNFPPRFSGRQFPNYSSELNVNALELEDSALYLCASSMGQGKGQPQHFGDGTRLSIL.

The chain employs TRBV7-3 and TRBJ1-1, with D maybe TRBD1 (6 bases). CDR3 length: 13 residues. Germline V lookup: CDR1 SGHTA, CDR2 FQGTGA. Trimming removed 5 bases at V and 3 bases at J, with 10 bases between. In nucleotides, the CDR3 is TGTGCCAGCAGCAAAGGGGGTGACACTGAAGCTTTCTTT. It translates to CASSKGGDTEAFF.

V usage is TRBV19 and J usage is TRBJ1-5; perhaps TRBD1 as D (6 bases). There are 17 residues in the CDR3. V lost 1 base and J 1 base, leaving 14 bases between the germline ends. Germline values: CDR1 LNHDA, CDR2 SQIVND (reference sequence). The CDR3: CASSIVNQGISNQPQHF. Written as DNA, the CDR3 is TGTGCCAGTAGTATAGTGAATCAGGGGATAAGCAATCAGCCCCAGCATTTT.

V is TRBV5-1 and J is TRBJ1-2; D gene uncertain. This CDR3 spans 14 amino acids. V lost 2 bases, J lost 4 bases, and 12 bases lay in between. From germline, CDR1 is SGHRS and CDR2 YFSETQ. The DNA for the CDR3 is TGCGCCAGCAGCTTCGACGCGCAGGCCTATGGCTACACCTTC. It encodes CASSFDAQAYGYTF.

The CDR3 bases are TGTGCCAGTAGTCACGGCCCAATAGCGGGAGGGATCTACGAGCAGTACTTC. This translates into CASSHGPIAGGIYEQYF. The chain employs TRBV19 and TRBJ2-7; 11 nucleotides agree with TRBD2. Germline assignment: CDR1 LNHDA and CDR2 SQIVND (reference sequence). The CDR3 sequence is 17 residues long. J was trimmed by 3 bases and V by 5 bases; bases with no gene match: 12.

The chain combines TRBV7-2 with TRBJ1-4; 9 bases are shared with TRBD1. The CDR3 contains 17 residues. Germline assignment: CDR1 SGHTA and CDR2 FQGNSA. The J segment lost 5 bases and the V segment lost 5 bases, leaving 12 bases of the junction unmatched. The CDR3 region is CASSVTGTGPGNEKLFF. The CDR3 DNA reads TGTGCCAGCAGCGTAACTGGGACAGGGCCCGGAAATGAAAAACTGTTTTTT.